A single T cell receptor beta chain is shown here with its context. Antigen unknown. These data are taken from a study of blood T cells in healthy people across ages. Findings and limits, study-wide: Strongly correlated with naive T cell percentage was TCR beta diversity.

With a J-beta primer mix and a sample-barcoded 5' primer, a second PCR ran about 7 to 12 cycles. TCRdb reanalysed the 5' RACE reads using MiXCR and keeps one entry per CDR3 protein. The top ten clones hold under 25% of a sample with hundreds of thousands of distinct CDR3 sequences, around 40% of them seen once. This receptor was obtained from a woman between 55 and 75 years old in good health. The sample taken for sequencing was blood.

CDR3 region: CASSNRMEKLFF. In DNA form, the CDR3 reads TGTGCCAGTAGTAATAGGATGGAAAAACTGTTTTTT. This chain links TRBV19 with TRBJ1-4, with no clear D. The germline V gene encodes CDR1 LNHDA and CDR2 SQIVND (reference sequence). The CDR3 length is 12 residues. V was cut by 4 bases and J by 8 bases, with 8 bases left in between.